A selection of T cell receptor beta chains follows, all from one sample in a study of T cell changes during pregnancy in multiple sclerosis. Here immunoSEQ multiplex PCR was the method, and the copy in TCRdb shows in-frame clones only, minus some. The sample has around 16,000 clones; 83% are singletons. The starting material was CD8+ T cells from peripheral blood mononuclear cells, obtained after pregnancy. These receptors were collected from a female donor in good health, enrolled as a control in a pregnancy study. Both conserved end residues are part of each CDR3. Fields, in order: D gene, J gene, clone size, V gene, CDR3 DNA, CDR3 protein. D genes are given only for firm matches. For some rows the clone size is stated as once, few or many, or as a class when expanded; others skip it.

D gene: -
J gene: TRBJ1-1
clone size: -
V gene: TRBV6-5
CDR3 DNA: TGTGCCAGCAGTTCCAGGGAGAACACTGAAGCTTTCTTT
CDR3 protein: CASSSRENTEAFF

D gene: -
J gene: TRBJ1-2
clone size: -
V gene: TRBV10-3
CDR3 DNA: TGTGCCAGCTCGGCGGTGTATAACTATGGCTACACCTTC
CDR3 protein: CASSAVYNYGYTF

D gene: -
J gene: TRBJ1-1
clone size: few
V gene: TRBV6-4
CDR3 DNA: TGTGCCAGCAGTGAGGGGGCGGAAAACACTGAAGCTTTCTTT
CDR3 protein: CASSEGAENTEAFF

D gene: -
J gene: TRBJ2-1
clone size: -
V gene: TRBV27
CDR3 DNA: TGTGCCAGCAGTCAGCTAGGAAACAATGAGCAGTTCTTC
CDR3 protein: CASSQLGNNEQFF

D gene: TRBD1
J gene: TRBJ2-3
clone size: -
V gene: TRBV6-4
CDR3 DNA: TGTGCCAGCAGTGCGGGACAGGGGTCAGATACGCAGTATTTT
CDR3 protein: CASSAGQGSDTQYF

D gene: TRBD2
J gene: TRBJ2-3
clone size: -
V gene: TRBV6-4
CDR3 DNA: TGTGCCAGCAGTGACCTAGCGGGGGCCACAGATACGCAGTATTTT
CDR3 protein: CASSDLAGATDTQYF

D gene: -
J gene: TRBJ2-3
clone size: once
V gene: TRBV4-2
CDR3 DNA: TGTGCCAGCAGCCAAGGACTGGGGAGAAGCACAGATACGCAGTATTTT
CDR3 protein: CASSQGLGRSTDTQYF

D gene: TRBD1
J gene: TRBJ2-7
clone size: -
V gene: TRBV7-2
CDR3 DNA: TGTGCCAGCAGCTTGGACCGCAGGGGGTACGAGCAGTACTTC
CDR3 protein: CASSLDRRGYEQYF

D gene: TRBD1
J gene: TRBJ2-5
clone size: -
V gene: TRBV9
CDR3 DNA: TGTGCCAGCAGCCCCGGACAGGGGAAGGCGGAGACCCAGTACTTC
CDR3 protein: CASSPGQGKAETQYF

D gene: -
J gene: TRBJ2-5
clone size: -
V gene: TRBV7-2
CDR3 DNA: TGTGCCAGCAGCTCGGGACACCCCCCAGAGACCCAGTACTTC
CDR3 protein: CASSSGHPPETQYF

D gene: -
J gene: TRBJ1-1
clone size: -
V gene: TRBV10-3
CDR3 DNA: TGTGCCATCAGTGGCGGGGGTACTGAAGCTTTCTTT
CDR3 protein: CAISGGGTEAFF

D gene: TRBD2
J gene: TRBJ2-5
clone size: few
V gene: TRBV5-6
CDR3 DNA: TGTGCCAGCAGCTCCGGGACTAGCGGATTCCAAGAGACCCAGTACTTC
CDR3 protein: CASSSGTSGFQETQYF

D gene: -
J gene: TRBJ1-2
clone size: -
V gene: TRBV19
CDR3 DNA: TGTGCCAGTATCGGAGAAGAAGGCTATGGCTACACCTTC
CDR3 protein: CASIGEEGYGYTF

D gene: TRBD1
J gene: TRBJ2-5
clone size: large
V gene: TRBV7-9
CDR3 DNA: TGTGCCGGAGACAGGGCCATCCAAGAGACCCAGTACTTC
CDR3 protein: CAGDRAIQETQYF

D gene: TRBD2
J gene: TRBJ2-7
clone size: few
V gene: TRBV27
CDR3 DNA: TGTGCCAGCTCCATAAGCGGGGGCTACGAGCAGTACTTC
CDR3 protein: CASSISGGYEQYF

D gene: -
J gene: TRBJ2-7
clone size: -
V gene: TRBV6-5
CDR3 DNA: TGTGCCAGCAGTGCTGACATGTCCTACGAGCAGTACTTC
CDR3 protein: CASSADMSYEQYF

D gene: -
J gene: TRBJ2-1
clone size: -
V gene: TRBV4-2
CDR3 DNA: TGTGCCAGCACCCAAGGCAGGGGGGACAATGAGCAGTTCTTC
CDR3 protein: CASTQGRGDNEQFF

D gene: TRBD2
J gene: TRBJ2-7
clone size: -
V gene: TRBV6-5
CDR3 DNA: TGTGCCAGCAGTCAGACTAGCGGGGGGCCCTCCGAGCAGTACTTC
CDR3 protein: CASSQTSGGPSEQYF

D gene: -
J gene: TRBJ1-1
clone size: -
V gene: TRBV15
CDR3 DNA: TGTGCCACCAGTCCTCCTTACACTATCATGAACACTGAAGCTTTCTTT
CDR3 protein: CATSPPYTIMNTEAFF

D gene: -
J gene: TRBJ2-7
clone size: -
V gene: TRBV28
CDR3 DNA: TGTGCCAGCAGTGAGACAGAAACCAGCTCCTACGAGCAGTACTTC
CDR3 protein: CASSETETSSYEQYF

D gene: -
J gene: TRBJ2-7
clone size: few
V gene: TRBV2
CDR3 DNA: TGTGCCAGCAGTGATCGGGATCCAGAGCAGTACTTC
CDR3 protein: CASSDRDPEQYF

D gene: -
J gene: TRBJ2-5
clone size: -
V gene: TRBV5-6
CDR3 DNA: TGTGCCAGCAGGAACCGGGACACCTACCAAGAGACCCAGTACTTC
CDR3 protein: CASRNRDTYQETQYF

D gene: -
J gene: TRBJ2-2
clone size: -
V gene: TRBV29-1
CDR3 DNA: TGCAGCGTTGAAGAACAGGGCCCAGGGGCGGGGGAGCTGTTTTTT
CDR3 protein: CSVEEQGPGAGELFF

D gene: TRBD2
J gene: TRBJ2-1
clone size: -
V gene: TRBV27
CDR3 DNA: TGTGCCAGCAGTCGCGAGGGGAGCGGGACCTACAATGAGCAGTTCTTC
CDR3 protein: CASSREGSGTYNEQFF

D gene: -
J gene: TRBJ1-1
clone size: once
V gene: TRBV9
CDR3 DNA: TGTGCCAGCAGGTCCACAGGAGACCAAGAGGCTTTCTTT
CDR3 protein: CASRSTGDQEAFF

D gene: TRBD2
J gene: TRBJ2-1
clone size: -
V gene: TRBV7-2
CDR3 DNA: TGTGCCAGCAGCTTAAGGCTAGCGGGACTAGTACATGAGCAGTTCTTC
CDR3 protein: CASSLRLAGLVHEQFF

D gene: -
J gene: TRBJ1-1
clone size: -
V gene: TRBV5-1
CDR3 DNA: TGCGCCAGCAGGATCAACAGGGCCACTGAAGCTTTCTTT
CDR3 protein: CASRINRATEAFF

D gene: TRBD1
J gene: TRBJ1-4
clone size: -
V gene: TRBV4-3
CDR3 DNA: TGCGCCAGCAGCCCTATCGACAGGGAGACTAATGAAAAACTGTTTTTT
CDR3 protein: CASSPIDRETNEKLFF

D gene: -
J gene: TRBJ1-1
clone size: -
V gene: TRBV6-1
CDR3 DNA: TGTGCCAGCAGCCCTTCCGGGCGGGACACTGAAGCTTTCTTT
CDR3 protein: CASSPSGRDTEAFF

D gene: -
J gene: TRBJ1-1
clone size: once
V gene: TRBV28
CDR3 DNA: TGTGCCAGCAGTTTACGGGTCAGTGGGAACACTGAAGCTTTCTTT
CDR3 protein: CASSLRVSGNTEAFF

D gene: -
J gene: TRBJ1-1
clone size: once
V gene: TRBV11-2
CDR3 DNA: TGTGCCAGCAGCTTAAGGTACGGGTCCACTGAAGCTTTCTTT
CDR3 protein: CASSLRYGSTEAFF

D gene: -
J gene: TRBJ2-7
clone size: -
V gene: TRBV7-9
CDR3 DNA: TGTGCCAGCAGCTTTCCAGGCTCCTACGAGCAGTACTTC
CDR3 protein: CASSFPGSYEQYF

D gene: TRBD2
J gene: TRBJ2-7
clone size: -
V gene: TRBV29-1
CDR3 DNA: TGCAGCGTTGAGTCTGGGGAGGGTCCCTACGAGCAGTACTTC
CDR3 protein: CSVESGEGPYEQYF

D gene: -
J gene: TRBJ2-7
clone size: -
V gene: TRBV4-2
CDR3 DNA: TGTGCCAGCAGCCGCCGAGGGGAGGACGAGCAGTACTTC
CDR3 protein: CASSRRGEDEQYF

D gene: -
J gene: TRBJ2-4
clone size: -
V gene: TRBV6-1
CDR3 DNA: TGTGCCAGCAGTGAACAAGCGACAGGCGGCAAAAACATTCAGTACTTC
CDR3 protein: CASSEQATGGKNIQYF

D gene: TRBD2
J gene: TRBJ2-1
clone size: -
V gene: TRBV4-1
CDR3 DNA: TGCGCCAGCAGCCATTCGTCTAGCGGGAGAGGGAATGAGCAGTTCTTC
CDR3 protein: CASSHSSSGRGNEQFF

D gene: -
J gene: TRBJ1-3
clone size: few
V gene: TRBV5-5
CDR3 DNA: TGTGCCAGCAGCTTGTCCTCGAGCCCTGGAAACACCATATATTTT
CDR3 protein: CASSLSSSPGNTIYF

D gene: TRBD1
J gene: TRBJ1-5
clone size: once
V gene: TRBV19
CDR3 DNA: TGTGCCAGTAGTAGACAAACAGGGGCTAGCAATCAGCCCCAGCATTTT
CDR3 protein: CASSRQTGASNQPQHF

D gene: -
J gene: TRBJ1-2
clone size: -
V gene: TRBV29-1
CDR3 DNA: TGCAGCGCCCAGGGGCCCCAGAACTATGGCTACACCTTC
CDR3 protein: CSAQGPQNYGYTF

D gene: TRBD1
J gene: TRBJ2-7
clone size: -
V gene: TRBV10-2
CDR3 DNA: TGCGCCAGCAGGAACCCCGACAGGGGACGCGAGCAGTACTTC
CDR3 protein: CASRNPDRGREQYF

D gene: -
J gene: TRBJ2-1
clone size: -
V gene: TRBV7-2
CDR3 DNA: TGTGCCAGCAGCTTACGGGAGCGGTTTAGCTCCTACAATGAGCAGTTCTTC
CDR3 protein: CASSLRERFSSYNEQFF

D gene: -
J gene: TRBJ1-2
clone size: -
V gene: TRBV18
CDR3 DNA: TGTGCCAGCTCACCACCGCAGGGGACGATCTATGGCTACACCTTC
CDR3 protein: CASSPPQGTIYGYTF

D gene: -
J gene: TRBJ1-1
clone size: medium-sized
V gene: TRBV6-5
CDR3 DNA: TGTGCCAGCAGTCCACAGGAGAACACTGAAGCTTTCTTT
CDR3 protein: CASSPQENTEAFF

D gene: -
J gene: TRBJ2-7
clone size: -
V gene: TRBV27
CDR3 DNA: TGTGCCAGCAGTTCCCTTAAGGGGCGAAGCTCCTACGAGCAGTACTTC
CDR3 protein: CASSSLKGRSSYEQYF

D gene: -
J gene: TRBJ2-7
clone size: -
V gene: TRBV21-1
CDR3 DNA: TGTGCCAGCAGCAAAAACGCCGACCCAGGCGAGCAGTACTTC
CDR3 protein: CASSKNADPGEQYF

D gene: -
J gene: TRBJ2-1
clone size: -
V gene: TRBV18
CDR3 DNA: TGTGCCAGCTCACCACCCCAGGGTATGGTGGACAATGAGCAGTTCTTC
CDR3 protein: CASSPPQGMVDNEQFF

D gene: -
J gene: TRBJ2-7
clone size: -
V gene: TRBV6-1
CDR3 DNA: TGTGCCAGCAGTGAATGGGCAGGGGGGACGTACGAGCAGTACTTC
CDR3 protein: CASSEWAGGTYEQYF

D gene: TRBD2
J gene: TRBJ2-5
clone size: -
V gene: TRBV7-2
CDR3 DNA: TGTGCCAGCAGCTCCCCCCCGGGACTAGAGTGGGGGCCCCGCGAGACCCAGTACTTC
CDR3 protein: CASSSPPGLEWGPRETQYF

D gene: -
J gene: TRBJ1-1
clone size: -
V gene: TRBV5-5
CDR3 DNA: TGTGCCAGCAGCTTGCGACAGCTCGGAGCTTTCTTT
CDR3 protein: CASSLRQLGAFF

D gene: TRBD2
J gene: TRBJ2-5
clone size: -
V gene: TRBV9
CDR3 DNA: TGTGCCAGCAGCGTAGAAGCGGGAGACGAGACCCAGTACTTC
CDR3 protein: CASSVEAGDETQYF

D gene: -
J gene: TRBJ2-7
clone size: -
V gene: TRBV27
CDR3 DNA: TGTGCCAGCAGTTCTACCTACGAGCAGTACTTC
CDR3 protein: CASSSTYEQYF

D gene: TRBD2
J gene: TRBJ2-6
clone size: -
V gene: TRBV19
CDR3 DNA: TGTGCCACTCTCCCGGTAGCGGGCCGCTCTGGGGCCAACGTCCTGACTTTC
CDR3 protein: CATLPVAGRSGANVLTF

D gene: TRBD1
J gene: TRBJ2-6
clone size: -
V gene: TRBV11-2
CDR3 DNA: TGTGCCAGCAGCGGTGCACAGGGGCCTAGCTCTGGGGCCAACGTCCTGACTTTC
CDR3 protein: CASSGAQGPSSGANVLTF